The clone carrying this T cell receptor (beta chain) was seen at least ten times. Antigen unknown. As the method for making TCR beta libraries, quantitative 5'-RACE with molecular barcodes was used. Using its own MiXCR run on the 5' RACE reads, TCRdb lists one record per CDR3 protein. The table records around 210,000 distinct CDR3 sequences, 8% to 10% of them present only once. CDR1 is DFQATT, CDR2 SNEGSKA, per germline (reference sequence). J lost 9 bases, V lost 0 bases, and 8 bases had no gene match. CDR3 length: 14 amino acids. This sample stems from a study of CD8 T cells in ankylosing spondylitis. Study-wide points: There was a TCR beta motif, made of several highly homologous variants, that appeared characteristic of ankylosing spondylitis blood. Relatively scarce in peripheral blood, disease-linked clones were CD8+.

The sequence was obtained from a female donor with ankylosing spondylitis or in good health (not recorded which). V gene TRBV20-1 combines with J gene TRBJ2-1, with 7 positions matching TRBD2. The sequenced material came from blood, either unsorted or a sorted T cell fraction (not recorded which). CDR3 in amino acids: CSAREGGRAGEQFF. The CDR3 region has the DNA TGCAGTGCTAGAGAGGGCGGGAGAGCTGGTGAGCAGTTCTTC.